A single sample gave rise to the 11 T cell receptor beta chains below, sequenced in a study of T-cell reconstitution after alpha-beta-depleted transplantation in children listed by TCRdb under 2016. Library generation was performed with PCR. Reads for this sample came from an Illumina HiSeq 2500. To normalize quantification of the TCRbeta repertoire, the TCR libraries were built with molecular barcoding that relied on unique molecular identifiers. TCRdb applied fastp at Q25 and MiXCR to the public reads, then kept only in-frame beta chains. Each record represents a unique CDR3 protein, reported with the most common genes and DNA among its rows. Recorded for this sample are over 200,000 distinct CDR3 sequences; about 9.5% of them occurred a single time. Jointly, the top ten make up around 6% of the sample. The sequencing here drew on PBMCs from the stem cell graft donor, taken from the stem cell graft. These receptors came from a human donor who donated a stem cell graft to a child with acute lymphoblastic leukemia.

This clonotype was counted only a few times. The rearrangement uses TRBV28 and TRBJ2-5, with D maybe TRBD2 (7 bases). The CDR3 consists of 18 residues. V was trimmed by 7 bases and J by 6 bases, leaving 30 bases between them. Germline CDR1 MDHEN, CDR2 SYDVKM. CDR3 region: CASTPSVGRMGGDKTQYF. In nucleotides, the CDR3 is TGTGCCAGCACCCCTTCGGTCGGGCGGATGGGAGGGGACAAGACCCAGTACTTC.

This clonotype was observed a few times. The chain combines TRBV5-6 with TRBJ1-4; D possibly corresponds to TRBD1 (5 bases). Germline V gene lookup returns CDR1 SGHDT and CDR2 YYEEEE. CDR3 length equals 14 residues. V was trimmed by 3 bases and J by 4 bases, leaving 10 bases between them. CDR3 residues: CASSWRGVNEKLFF. The CDR3 region has the DNA TGTGCCAGCAGCTGGCGAGGGGTTAATGAAAAACTGTTTTTT.

This clonotype was observed at least ten times. The chain recombines TRBV20-1 with TRBJ2-7, with TRBD2 identical over 9 bases. CDR3 length equals 16 residues. Germline V gene data show CDR1 as DFQATT and CDR2 as SNEGSKA (reference sequence). V was pared by 3 bases and J by 7 bases, with 16 bases of the junction left unmatched. In DNA, the CDR3 is TGCAGTGCTAGTCCCCCCGGCGGGGGGGCCTGGTCGGAGCAGTACTTC. This codes for CSASPPGGGAWSEQYF.

This clonotype has more than one count but fewer than ten. The chain combines TRBV20-1 with TRBJ2-1, with no clear D. Germline V gene data show CDR1 as DFQATT and CDR2 as SNEGSKA (reference sequence). Trimming shortened V by 0 bases and J by 9 bases, and 9 bases separated the two germline ends. The CDR3 has 12 amino acids. This CDR3 is CSARDSRSEQFF. DNA of the CDR3: TGCAGTGCTAGAGATTCAAGGAGTGAGCAGTTCTTC.

This clonotype was recorded many times. The chain employs TRBV4-2 and TRBJ2-3; D ambiguous. Germline V gene sequence: CDR1 LGHNA, CDR2 YNFKEQ. CDR3 length: 12 residues. V lost 4 bases to trimming and J lost 5 bases, with 7 bases between them. This chain's CDR3 is CASSLDGDTQYF. Written as DNA, the CDR3 is TGTGCCAGCAGCCTGGACGGAGATACGCAGTATTTT.

This clonotype was seen a handful of times. The CDR3 DNA reads TGTGCCAGCAGGTATAGTGGGAGTTCGGATGAGCAGTTCTTC. It yields the protein CASRYSGSSDEQFF. This chain links TRBV27 with TRBJ2-1; tentatively, D is TRBD2 (5 bases). This CDR3 spans 14 amino acids. Trimming pared 6 bases from V and 8 bases from J, leaving 17 bases between. Germline V gene lookup returns CDR1 MNHEY and CDR2 SMNVEV (reference sequence).

V usage is TRBV7-2 and J usage is TRBJ1-1; a weak D match, TRBD1 (6 bases). Trimming removed 7 bases at V and 1 base at J, with 10 bases between. Germline CDR1 and CDR2: SGHTA and FQGNSA. This CDR3 contains 13 residues. The DNA of the CDR3 is TGTGCCAGCACGAGGACAGCGAACACTGAAGCTTTCTTT. This encodes CASTRTANTEAFF.

The V gene is TRBV5-6, the J gene TRBJ1-1; no clear D. Trimming took off 3 bases at V and 2 bases at J, with 17 bases between the two ends. This CDR3 has 16 residues. CDR1 is SGHDT, CDR2 YYEEEE, per germline. This chain's CDR3 is CASSWRGQETNTEAFF. In nucleotides, the CDR3 is TGTGCCAGCAGCTGGCGGGGTCAAGAGACAAACACTGAAGCTTTCTTT.

This clonotype was seen a few times. This rearrangement joins TRBV7-6 to TRBJ1-5, with D hard to call. CDR1 is SGHVS, CDR2 FNYEAQ, per germline. CDR3 length: 13 amino acids. Trimming removed 3 bases at V and 2 bases at J, with 5 bases between. The CDR3 coding sequence is TGTGCCAGCAGCTTGGAGCGCAATCAGCCCCAGCATTTT. Protein: CASSLERNQPQHF.

The CDR3 is CASSLARGGEQFF. CDR3 coding DNA: TGCGCCAGCAGCTTGGCCAGGGGAGGCGAGCAGTTCTTC. The V call is TRBV5-1, the J call TRBJ2-1; the D gene could be TRBD1 or TRBD2 (6 bases each). The germline V gene has CDR1 SGHRS and CDR2 YFSETQ. V lost 0 bases, J lost 10 bases, and 11 bases lay in between. CDR3 length: 13 residues.

The sample holds a few counts of this clonotype. The chain recombines TRBV7-2 with TRBJ1-2; perhaps TRBD1 as D (6 bases). V lost 6 bases to trimming and J lost 6 bases, with 14 bases between them. CDR3 length equals 13 residues. Germline CDR1 SGHTA, CDR2 FQGNSA. CDR3 loop: CASRPTGIHGYTF. Written as DNA, the CDR3 is TGTGCCAGCAGACCAACAGGGATCCATGGCTACACCTTC.